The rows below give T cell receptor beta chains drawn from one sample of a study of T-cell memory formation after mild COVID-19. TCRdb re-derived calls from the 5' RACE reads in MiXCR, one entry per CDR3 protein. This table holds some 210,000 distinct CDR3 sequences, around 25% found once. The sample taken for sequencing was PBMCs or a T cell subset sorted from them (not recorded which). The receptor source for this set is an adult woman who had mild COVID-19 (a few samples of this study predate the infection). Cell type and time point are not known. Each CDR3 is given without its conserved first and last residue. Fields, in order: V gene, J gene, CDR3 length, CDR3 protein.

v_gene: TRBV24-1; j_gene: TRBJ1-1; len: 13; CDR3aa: ATSETGLPNTEAF
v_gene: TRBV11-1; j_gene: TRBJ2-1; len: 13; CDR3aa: ASRRQGVYYNEQF
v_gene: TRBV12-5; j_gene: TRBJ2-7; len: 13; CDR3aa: ASGSSGGSSYEQY
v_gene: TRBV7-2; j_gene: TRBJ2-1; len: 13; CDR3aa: ASSPFEGSRNEQF
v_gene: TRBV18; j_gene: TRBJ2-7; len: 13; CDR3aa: ASSPTGGFTYEQY
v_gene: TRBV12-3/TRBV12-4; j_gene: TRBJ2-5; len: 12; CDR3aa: ASSLERAKETQY
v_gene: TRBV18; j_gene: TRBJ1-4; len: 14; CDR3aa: ASSRRSGAANEKLF
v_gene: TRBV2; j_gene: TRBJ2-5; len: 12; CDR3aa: ASGQGASQETQY
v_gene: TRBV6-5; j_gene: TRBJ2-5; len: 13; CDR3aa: ASSSHHGSRETQY
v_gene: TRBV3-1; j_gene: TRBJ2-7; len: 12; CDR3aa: ASSQFQTSYEQY
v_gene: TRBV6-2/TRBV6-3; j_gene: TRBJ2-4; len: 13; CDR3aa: ASSSSRTGKNIQY
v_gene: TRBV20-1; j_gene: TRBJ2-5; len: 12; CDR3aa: SALRDYSQETQY
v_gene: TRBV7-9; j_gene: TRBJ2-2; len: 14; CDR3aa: ASSPGDRGRTGELF
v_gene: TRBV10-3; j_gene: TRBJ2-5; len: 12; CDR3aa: AISDGGPQETQY
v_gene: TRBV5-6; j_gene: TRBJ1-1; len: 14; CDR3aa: ASSSPGQGKNTEAF
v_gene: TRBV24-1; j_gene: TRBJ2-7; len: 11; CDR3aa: ATSDGQGYEQY
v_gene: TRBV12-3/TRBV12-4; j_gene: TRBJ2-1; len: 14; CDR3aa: ASSLRYERERYEQF
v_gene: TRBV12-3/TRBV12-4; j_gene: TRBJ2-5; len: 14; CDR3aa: ASSFPSGGPQETQY
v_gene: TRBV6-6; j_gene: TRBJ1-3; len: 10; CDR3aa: ASTPSGNTIY
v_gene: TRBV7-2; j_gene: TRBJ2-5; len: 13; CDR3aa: ASSSRRRGGETQY
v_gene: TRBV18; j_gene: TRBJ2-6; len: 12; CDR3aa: ASSPPSGANVLT
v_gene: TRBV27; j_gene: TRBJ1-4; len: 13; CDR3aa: ASSLSLPGGEKLF
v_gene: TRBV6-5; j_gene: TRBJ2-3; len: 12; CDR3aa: ASSHRDRGSAQY
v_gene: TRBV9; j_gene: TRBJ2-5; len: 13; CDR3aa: ASSVQGQGKETQY
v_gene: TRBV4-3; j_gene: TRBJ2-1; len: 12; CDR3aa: ASSPGTGGLEQF
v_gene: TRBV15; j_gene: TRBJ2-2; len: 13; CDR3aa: ATSSGGVNTGELF
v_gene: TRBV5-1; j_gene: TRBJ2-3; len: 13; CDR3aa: ASSSGGLSTDTQY
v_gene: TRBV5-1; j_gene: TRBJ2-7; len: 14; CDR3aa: ASSSLTGGPTYEQY
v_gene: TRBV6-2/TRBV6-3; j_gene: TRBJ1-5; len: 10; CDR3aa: ASRRGSQPQH
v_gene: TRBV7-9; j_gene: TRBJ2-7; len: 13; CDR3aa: ASGGQGRRAYEQY
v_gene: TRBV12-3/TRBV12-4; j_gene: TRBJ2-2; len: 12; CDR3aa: ASSLGTWTGELF
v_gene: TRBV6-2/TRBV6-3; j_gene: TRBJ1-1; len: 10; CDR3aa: ASSYSTGEAF
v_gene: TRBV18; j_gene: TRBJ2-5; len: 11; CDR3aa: ASSHWGQETQY
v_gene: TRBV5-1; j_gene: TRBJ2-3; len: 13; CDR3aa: ASSLVTSLTDTQY
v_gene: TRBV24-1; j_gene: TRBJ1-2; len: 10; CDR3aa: ATSAGAYGYT
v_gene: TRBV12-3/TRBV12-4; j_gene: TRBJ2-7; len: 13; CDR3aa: ASSSGPLGRYEQY
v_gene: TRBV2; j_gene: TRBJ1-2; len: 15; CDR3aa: ASTQPFRDRGRDGYT
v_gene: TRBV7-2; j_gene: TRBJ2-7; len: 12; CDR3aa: ASSLLDGTYEQY
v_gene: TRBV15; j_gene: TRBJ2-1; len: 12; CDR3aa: ATSRMDGYNEQF
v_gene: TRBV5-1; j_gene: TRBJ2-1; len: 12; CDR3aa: ASRGLVRDNEQF
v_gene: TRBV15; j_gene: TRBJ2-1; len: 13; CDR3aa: ATSRDIAGNDEQF
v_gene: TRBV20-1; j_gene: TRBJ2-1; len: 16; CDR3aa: SARQRLAFTTSYNEQF
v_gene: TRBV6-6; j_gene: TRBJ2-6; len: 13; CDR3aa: ASRRQDSGANVLT
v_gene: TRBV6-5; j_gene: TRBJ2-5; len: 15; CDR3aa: ASSYSMVVGVQETQY
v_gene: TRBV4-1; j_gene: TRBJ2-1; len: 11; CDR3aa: ASSQTVGNEQF
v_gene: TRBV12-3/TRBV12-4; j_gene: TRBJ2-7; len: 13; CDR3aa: ASRTTGTSGREQY
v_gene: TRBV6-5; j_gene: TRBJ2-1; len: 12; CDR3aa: ASSYQDSYNEQF
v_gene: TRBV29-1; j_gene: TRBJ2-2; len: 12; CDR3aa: SVAMVANPGELF
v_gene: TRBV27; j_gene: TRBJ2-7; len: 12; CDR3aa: ASSPGAGTYEQY
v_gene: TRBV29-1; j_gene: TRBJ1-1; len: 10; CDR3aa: IAKGASTEAF